Listed below are T cell receptor beta chains from one sample, sequenced in a study of glioma-infiltrating T cells after dendritic cell vaccination. Repertoires were generated with immunoSEQ multiplex PCR, while TCRdb's copy carries only in-frame clones and drops some. The data show about 87,000 clones, around 83% seen once. The sample consisted of blood, taken after dendritic cell vaccination. The source is a human donor with glioblastoma. The CDR3 runs from the conserved cysteine through the conserved F or W. The order of the fields is V gene, CDR3 protein.

TRBV19 CASSKGTQEAYGYTF
TRBV27 CASSLAKGGNSPLHF
TRBV6-5 CASSLGLGGREYF
TRBV14 CASSQDRHPGNTIYF
TRBV19 CASSDRVTYEQYF
TRBV5-6 CASSLGTGHYEQFF
TRBV25-1 CASKGDRAADTQYF
TRBV15 CATSRTRDRAYEQYF
TRBV5-6 CASSFDRNTGELFF
TRBV5-4 CASSPAQIGELFF
TRBV5-6 CASSFTGGQGASAGYTF
TRBV29-1 CSVEIATNEKLFF
TRBV5-1 CASRPSGHYGYTF
TRBV7-9 CASSSRLAVNEQFF
TRBV27 CASSLSREVDEQFF